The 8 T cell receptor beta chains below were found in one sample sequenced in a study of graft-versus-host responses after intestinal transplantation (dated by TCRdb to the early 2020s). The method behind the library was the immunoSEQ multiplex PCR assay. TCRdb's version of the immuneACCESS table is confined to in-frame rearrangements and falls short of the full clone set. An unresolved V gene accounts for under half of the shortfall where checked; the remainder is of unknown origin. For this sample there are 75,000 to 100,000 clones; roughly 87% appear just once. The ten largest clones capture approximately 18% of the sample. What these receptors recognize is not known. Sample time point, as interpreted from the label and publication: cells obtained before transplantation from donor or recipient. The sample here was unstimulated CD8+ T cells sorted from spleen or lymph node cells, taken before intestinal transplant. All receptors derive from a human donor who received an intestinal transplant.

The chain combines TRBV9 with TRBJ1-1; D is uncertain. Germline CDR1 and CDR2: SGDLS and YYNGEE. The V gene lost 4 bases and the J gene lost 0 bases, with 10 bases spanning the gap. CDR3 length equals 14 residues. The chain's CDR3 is CASSHTYMNTEAFF. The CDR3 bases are TGTGCCAGCAGCCACACTTACATGAACACTGAAGCTTTCTTT.

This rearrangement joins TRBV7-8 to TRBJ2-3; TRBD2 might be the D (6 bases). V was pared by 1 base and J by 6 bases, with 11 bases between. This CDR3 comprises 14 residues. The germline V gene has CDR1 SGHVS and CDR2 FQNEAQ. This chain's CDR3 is CASSLEAGRDTQYF. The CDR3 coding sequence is TGTGCCAGCAGCTTAGAGGCAGGGAGGGATACGCAGTATTTT.

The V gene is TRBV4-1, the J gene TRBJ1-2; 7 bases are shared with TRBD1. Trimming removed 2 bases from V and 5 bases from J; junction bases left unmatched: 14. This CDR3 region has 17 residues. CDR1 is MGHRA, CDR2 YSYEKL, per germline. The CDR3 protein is CASSQIPLDRVRYGYTF. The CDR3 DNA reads TGCGCCAGCAGCCAAATTCCTCTCGACAGGGTGAGGTATGGCTACACCTTC.

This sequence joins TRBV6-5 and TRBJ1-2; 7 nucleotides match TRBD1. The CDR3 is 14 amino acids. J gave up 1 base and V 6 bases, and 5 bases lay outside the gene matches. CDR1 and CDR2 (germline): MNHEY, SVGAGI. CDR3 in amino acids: CASSSWDSNYGYTF. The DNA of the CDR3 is TGTGCCAGCAGCTCTTGGGACAGTAACTATGGCTACACCTTC.

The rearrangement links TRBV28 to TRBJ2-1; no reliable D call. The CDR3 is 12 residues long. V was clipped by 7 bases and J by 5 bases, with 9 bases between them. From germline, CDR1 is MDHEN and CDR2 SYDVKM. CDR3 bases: TGTGCCAGCATGGCGGAAAACAATGAGCAGTTCTTC. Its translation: CASMAENNEQFF.

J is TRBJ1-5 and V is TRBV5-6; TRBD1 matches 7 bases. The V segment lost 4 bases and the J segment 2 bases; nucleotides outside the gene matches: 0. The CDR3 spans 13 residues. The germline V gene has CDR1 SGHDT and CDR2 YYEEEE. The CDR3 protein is CASSTGGNQPQHF. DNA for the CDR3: TGTGCCAGCAGCACAGGGGGCAATCAGCCCCAGCATTTT.

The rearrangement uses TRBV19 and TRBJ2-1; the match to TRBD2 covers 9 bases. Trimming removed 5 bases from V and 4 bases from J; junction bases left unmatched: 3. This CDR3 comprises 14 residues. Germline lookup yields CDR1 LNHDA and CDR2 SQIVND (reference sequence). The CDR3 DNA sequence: TGTGCCAGTAGTGGACTAGCGAGTTACAATGAGCAGTTCTTC. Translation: CASSGLASYNEQFF.

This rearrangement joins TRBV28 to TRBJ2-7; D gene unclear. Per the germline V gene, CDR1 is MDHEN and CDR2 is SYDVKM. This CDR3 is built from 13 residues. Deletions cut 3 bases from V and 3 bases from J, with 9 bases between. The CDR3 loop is CASSFGPLYEQYF. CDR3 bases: TGTGCCAGCAGTTTCGGGCCGCTCTACGAGCAGTACTTC.